This TCR beta chain is from a study of T cell responses to AZD1222 COVID-19 vaccine. A remark on this clone: Its antigen remains unknown. Other DNA sequences in this sample translate to the same CDR3.

Study-wide findings and caveats: Among those given AZD1222, only five or six were seropositive at baseline. Only after the peak T cell response were repertoires sampled. Spike was spanned by vaccine-associated CD4 TCRs, which were dominant at 160-218 and 743-854. Elevations in Spike-specific TCR breadth and depth followed administration of two AZD1222 doses.

The repertoire was sequenced with immunoSEQ multiplex PCR; TCRdb's copy has only in-frame clones and lacks some. Here the sample spans around 130,000 clones, less than 95% being singletons. The sample here was peripheral blood, taken 28 days after the second dose of the MenACWY control vaccine. The receptor's source is an adult who received the MenACWY meningococcal vaccine as a control.

The CDR3 is CASSLGQGFRQPQHF. DNA for the CDR3: TGTGCCAGCAGTCTAGGGCAGGGGTTCCGTCAGCCCCAGCATTTT. The chain carries TRBV28 and TRBJ1-5; tentatively, D is TRBD1 (6 bases). The CDR3 spans 15 residues. Trimming removed 5 bases at V and 6 bases at J, with 17 bases between. The germline V gene has CDR1 MDHEN and CDR2 SYDVKM. Full variable domain (missing parts from reference TRBV28 and TRBJ1-5): DVKVTQSSRYLVKRTGEKVFLECVQDMDHENMFWYRQDPGLGLRLIYFSYDVKMKEKGDIPEGYSVSREKKERFSLILESASTNQTSMYLCASSLGQGFRQPQHFGDGTRLSIL.